The next 21 T cell receptor beta chains were all read from a single sample in a study of T cell repertoires in cytomegalovirus infection. TCRdb called the reads again in MiXCR, with one record for every CDR3 protein. The sample carries about 700,000 distinct CDR3 sequences, roughly 30% recorded once. These receptors have no identified antigens. This specimen was cultured PBMCs, taken from culture after CMV antigen stimulation. These receptors originate from a human donor in good health (CMV status not recorded). Some clones in this sample may be carry-over from other donors' samples.

The genes are TRBV10-3 and TRBJ2-3; no clear D gene. Germline CDR1 is ENHRY and CDR2 is SYGVKD. There are 16 residues in the CDR3. With 8 bases removed from V and 4 bases from J, the gap between germline ends came to 22 bases. CDR3 sequence reads: CAIAPFSRVNPDTQYF. Written as DNA, the CDR3 is TGTGCCATCGCCCCTTTCAGCCGGGTCAACCCAGATACGCAGTATTTT.

This chain joins TRBV18 and TRBJ2-1; D is possibly TRBD1 (6 bases). The CDR3 consists of 14 residues. Germline lookup yields CDR1 KGHSH and CDR2 LQKENI. Between the trimmed V and J ends, which lost 2 bases and 10 bases, there was a span of 15 bases. The CDR3 reads CASSPVSRGDEQFF. The CDR3 DNA is TGTGCCAGCTCACCAGTGAGCAGGGGCGACGAGCAGTTCTTC.

Written as DNA, the CDR3 is TGTGCCAGCAGCCAACCAGCGAGCGGGAGAAGAACAGATACGCAGTATTTT. Translating gives CASSQPASGRRTDTQYF. The chain couples TRBV14 to TRBJ2-3; the match to TRBD2 covers 8 bases. This CDR3 has 17 residues. The germline gives CDR1 SGHDN, CDR2 FVKESK. Germline trimming cut 2 bases from V and 3 bases from J; bases unmatched to any gene: 10.

This chain links TRBV27 with TRBJ1-1; weak D call: TRBD1 (6 bases). The germline CDR1 and CDR2 sequences are MNHEY and SMNVEV (reference sequence). The germline V and J ends were trimmed by 6 bases and 4 bases, with 18 bases remaining between them. There are 15 residues in the CDR3. CDR3 bases: TGTGCCAGCAGCTCCTCCAGGGCGGGGGCCACTGAAGCTTTCTTT. Translated: CASSSSRAGATEAFF.

The V call is TRBV20-1, the J call TRBJ2-5, with no clear D. Trimming took off 2 bases at V and 1 base at J, with 14 bases between the two ends. Per germline, CDR1 DFQATT and CDR2 SNEGSKA (reference sequence). This CDR3 comprises 15 residues. CDR3: CSARSFVSFQETQYF. For the CDR3, the DNA is TGCAGTGCTAGATCCTTCGTCAGCTTCCAAGAGACCCAGTACTTC.

This clonotype was recorded many times. V is TRBV7-8 and J is TRBJ2-3; a possible D gene is TRBD2 (6 bases). The CDR3 totals 16 residues. V shed 1 base and J shed 0 bases, with 11 bases lying between them. The germline V gene encodes CDR1 SGHVS and CDR2 FQNEAQ. The CDR3: CASSLEVAASTDTQYF. CDR3 DNA: TGTGCCAGCAGCTTAGAGGTAGCGGCTAGCACAGATACGCAGTATTTT.

This clonotype turned up a few times. The rearrangement joins TRBV11-1 to TRBJ1-1, with a possible D match to TRBD1 (5 bases). The V and J ends lost 8 bases and 3 bases respectively, with 19 bases between them. This CDR3 contains 15 residues. The V gene's germline CDR1 is SGHAT and CDR2 FQDESV (reference sequence). CDR3 amino acids: CASRGGGGRDTEAFF. For the CDR3, the DNA is TGTGCCAGCCGGGGGGGTGGGGGACGGGACACTGAAGCTTTCTTT.

The chain combines TRBV20-1 with TRBJ2-1; TRBD2 matches at 10 bases. This CDR3 spans 13 amino acids. V shed 4 bases and J 6 bases; nucleotides not matched to a gene: 3. The germline V gene has CDR1 DFQATT and CDR2 SNEGSKA (reference sequence). The CDR3 sequence: CSAITSGVNEQFF. As DNA, the CDR3 is TGCAGTGCTATTACTAGCGGGGTCAATGAGCAGTTCTTC.

This clonotype was seen ten or more times. The chain couples TRBV7-2 to TRBJ2-7; D unresolved. Germline V gene sequence: CDR1 SGHTA, CDR2 FQGNSA. The CDR3 runs to 14 residues. V lost 1 base and J lost 3, with 10 bases in between. The CDR3 sequence is CASSLGHLNYEQYF. CDR3 nucleotides: TGTGCCAGCAGCTTAGGGCACCTGAACTACGAGCAGTACTTC.

This sequence joins TRBV15 and TRBJ2-7, with a weak D call TRBD2 (6 bases). Trimming left V 0 bases short and J 7 bases short, with 10 bases between. The CDR3 has 13 amino acids. Germline CDR1 and CDR2: LNHNV and YYDKDF (reference sequence). The CDR3 coding sequence is TGTGCCACCAGCAGAGATGCGGCGGGGGAGCAGTACTTC. It codes for CATSRDAAGEQYF.

The CDR3 nucleotides read TGTGCCAGCAGCTTAACGGGTAGCGGGGGCGGGGAGACCCAGTACTTC. Its translation: CASSLTGSGGGETQYF. This sequence joins TRBV11-2 and TRBJ2-5; 9 bases are shared with TRBD2. V shed 2 bases, J shed 5 bases, and the junction held 9 bases outside the gene matches. In germline, CDR1 is SGHAT, CDR2 FQNNGV. The CDR3 has 16 amino acids.

J is TRBJ2-5 and V is TRBV10-2, with no clear D. The CDR3 runs to 15 residues. Germline V CDR1 and CDR2: WSHSY, SAAADI. The V and J ends lost 0 bases and 9 bases respectively, with 17 bases between them. CDR3 sequence reads: CASSESERPGWAQYF. CDR3 in DNA: TGCGCCAGCAGTGAGTCGGAGCGCCCCGGGTGGGCCCAGTACTTC.

The rearrangement links TRBV7-4 to TRBJ2-1; TRBD2 aligns across 8 bases. Germline V lookup: CDR1 SGHVT, CDR2 SQSDAQ. V was clipped by 1 base and J by 5 bases; unmatched bases: 4. The CDR3 loop spans 15 amino acids. The CDR3 region has the DNA TGTGCCAGCAGCTTAGGGACTAGCCAAAACAATGAGCAGTTCTTC. This codes for CASSLGTSQNNEQFF.

This chain connects TRBV6-2 or TRBV6-3 to TRBJ2-7, with 14 bases fitting TRBD2. The J segment lost 2 bases and the V segment lost 0 bases, leaving 6 bases of the junction unmatched. CDR3 size: 18 residues. Germline V gene lookup returns CDR1 MNHEY and CDR2 SVGEGT. The CDR3 DNA sequence: TGTGCCAGCAGTTACTCGAGGACTAGCGGGAGGTCCCCCTACGAGCAGTACTTC. Translation: CASSYSRTSGRSPYEQYF.

The chain has TRBV12-3 or TRBV12-4 and TRBJ1-4; D is perhaps TRBD1 (6 bases). The CDR3 spans 16 residues. The ends were cut back, 7 bases at V and 4 bases at J, with 19 bases in the middle. The CDR3 loop is CASKPDRGAYNEKLFF. The CDR3 DNA is TGTGCCAGCAAACCCGACCGGGGGGCCTATAATGAAAAACTGTTTTTT.

This clonotype was detected a few times. This sequence joins TRBV28 and TRBJ2-1, with D unclear. This CDR3 is 13 amino acids long. The germline V gene has CDR1 MDHEN and CDR2 SYDVKM. V was shortened by 2 bases and J by 5 bases, with 7 bases between the two germline ends. The CDR3 nucleotides are TGTGCCAGCAGTTTAGGCAGCAACAATGAGCAGTTCTTC. It encodes CASSLGSNNEQFF.

This clonotype has just one count. The CDR3 nucleotides read TGTGCCAGCAGGTATAGCGGGGTACGCAATGAGCAGTTCTTC. The encoded protein is CASRYSGVRNEQFF. The chain recombines TRBV6-8 with TRBJ2-1, with TRBD2 matching over 8 bases. The CDR3 is made up of 14 amino acids. The J segment lost 6 bases and the V segment lost 6 bases, leaving 7 bases of the junction unmatched. Germline V gives CDR1 MNHGY, CDR2 SAAAGT.

The chain uses TRBV6-5 and TRBJ2-5, with D perhaps matching TRBD2 (6 bases). Trimming stripped 7 bases from V and 3 bases from J, with 15 bases between. This CDR3 has 14 residues. Germline CDR1 is MNHEY and CDR2 is SVGAGI. This chain's CDR3 is CASTRRWGEETQYF. CDR3 DNA sequence: TGTGCCAGCACCCGACGGTGGGGGGAAGAGACCCAGTACTTC.

DNA of the CDR3: TGCGCCAGCAGCGAGGAAGCAGGTCCGCCTGGAAACACCATATATTTT. This sequence encodes CASSEEAGPPGNTIYF. V usage is TRBV5-1 and J usage is TRBJ1-3; unclear D gene. Germline V lookup: CDR1 SGHRS, CDR2 YFSETQ. The V end lost 4 bases, the J end lost 2 bases, and 16 bases lay between the germline ends. This CDR3 region has 16 residues.

The rearrangement links TRBV29-1 to TRBJ2-7, with 8 bases identical to TRBD2. The CDR3 is 12 amino acids. V lost 6 bases, J lost 2 bases, and 3 bases stayed unmatched. Germline V gene data show CDR1 as SQVTM and CDR2 as ANQGSEA. The CDR3, as DNA: TGCAGCGTCCGGGGGGGCACCTACGAGCAGTACTTC. Translated: CSVRGGTYEQYF.

V is TRBV6-1 and J is TRBJ2-7; D is unresolved. Trimming pared 0 bases from V and 5 bases from J, leaving 2 bases between. The CDR3 covers 11 residues. Looked up from germline, CDR1 is MNHNS and CDR2 is SASEGT. CDR3 residues: CASSEANEQYF. DNA for the CDR3: TGTGCCAGCAGTGAAGCAAACGAGCAGTACTTC.